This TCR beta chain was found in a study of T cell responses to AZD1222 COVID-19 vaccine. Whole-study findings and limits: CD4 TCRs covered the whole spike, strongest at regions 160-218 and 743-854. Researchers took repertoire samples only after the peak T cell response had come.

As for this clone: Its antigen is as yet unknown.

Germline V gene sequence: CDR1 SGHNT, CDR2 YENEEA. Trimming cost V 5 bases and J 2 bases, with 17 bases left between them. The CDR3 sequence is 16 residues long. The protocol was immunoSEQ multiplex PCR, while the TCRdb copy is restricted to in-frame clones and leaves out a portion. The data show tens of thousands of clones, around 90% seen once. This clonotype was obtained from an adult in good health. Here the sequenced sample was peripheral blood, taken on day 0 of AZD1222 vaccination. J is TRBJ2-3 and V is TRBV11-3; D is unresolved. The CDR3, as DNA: TGTGCCAGCAGCCCAAATTCTCTGAGAAACACAGATACGCAGTATTTT. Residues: CASSPNSLRNTDTQYF. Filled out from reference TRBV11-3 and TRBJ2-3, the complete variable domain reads EAGVVQSPRYKIIEKKQPVAFWCNPISGHNTLYWYLQNLGQGPELLIRYENEEAVDDSQLPKDRFSAERLKGVDSTLKIQPAELGDSAVYLCASSPNSLRNTDTQYFGPGTRLTVL.